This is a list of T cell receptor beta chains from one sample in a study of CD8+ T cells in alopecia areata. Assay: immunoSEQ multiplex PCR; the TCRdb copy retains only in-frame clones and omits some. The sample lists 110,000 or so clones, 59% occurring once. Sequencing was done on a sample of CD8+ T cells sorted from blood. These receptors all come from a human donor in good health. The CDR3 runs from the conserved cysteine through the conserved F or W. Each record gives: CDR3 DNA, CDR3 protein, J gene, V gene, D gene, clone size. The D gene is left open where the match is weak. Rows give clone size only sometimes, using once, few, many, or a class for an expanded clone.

DNA: TGCGCCAGCAGCCAAACAACTACCGCTGGGGAGCAGTTCTTC
CDR3: CASSQTTTAGEQFF
J: TRBJ2-1
V: TRBV4-3
D: .
size: .

DNA: TGTGCCAGCAGCTTAGGGGCTGGATTCACAGATACGCAGTATTTT
CDR3: CASSLGAGFTDTQYF
J: TRBJ2-3
V: TRBV7-2
D: .
size: few

DNA: TGTGCCAGCAGTTACCTAGCGGGGCGGTATGAGACCCAGTACTTC
CDR3: CASSYLAGRYETQYF
J: TRBJ2-5
V: TRBV28
D: TRBD2
size: few

DNA: TGTGCCAGCAGTACGACAGGGGCCGAGCAGTACTTC
CDR3: CASSTTGAEQYF
J: TRBJ2-7
V: TRBV27
D: TRBD1
size: .

DNA: TGCGCCAGCAGCCAGGCGGGGCAGTCCTTTCCCTACGAGCAGTACTTC
CDR3: CASSQAGQSFPYEQYF
J: TRBJ2-7
V: TRBV4-1
D: .
size: few

DNA: TGCGCCAGCAAACAGAACACCGGGGAGCTGTTTTTT
CDR3: CASKQNTGELFF
J: TRBJ2-2
V: TRBV4-3
D: .
size: few

DNA: TGTGCCAGTACCCCCTGGGCCGCGAACACCGGGGAGCTGTTTTTT
CDR3: CASTPWAANTGELFF
J: TRBJ2-2
V: TRBV19
D: .
size: few

DNA: TGTGCCAGCAGTTTAGTAGGGGGGGGCACAGATACGCAGTATTTT
CDR3: CASSLVGGGTDTQYF
J: TRBJ2-3
V: TRBV28
D: .
size: once

DNA: TGTGCCAGCAGTGAATCGGGGGGGCCGTCGAGAGATACGCAGTATTTT
CDR3: CASSESGGPSRDTQYF
J: TRBJ2-3
V: TRBV25-1
D: TRBD2
size: .

DNA: TGTGCCTGTGGGGGTACTTTCTATGGCTACACCTTC
CDR3: CACGGTFYGYTF
J: TRBJ1-2
V: TRBV28
D: .
size: .

DNA: TGTGCCAGCAGCGGCTACAGGGGGCACCAAGAGACCCAGTACTTC
CDR3: CASSGYRGHQETQYF
J: TRBJ2-5
V: TRBV13
D: TRBD1
size: .

DNA: TGTGCCAGCAGCTTGTCAGACAGCATCAATCAGCCCCAGCATTTT
CDR3: CASSLSDSINQPQHF
J: TRBJ1-5
V: TRBV5-6
D: .
size: .

DNA: TGTGCCAGCACCTTGGACAGGACTAATCAGCCCCAGCATTTT
CDR3: CASTLDRTNQPQHF
J: TRBJ1-5
V: TRBV7-8
D: TRBD1
size: .

DNA: TGTGCCAGCAGTGGCGCGGGACAGTCCAATTCACCCCTCCACTTT
CDR3: CASSGAGQSNSPLHF
J: TRBJ1-6
V: TRBV25-1
D: TRBD1
size: few

DNA: TGTGCCAGCAGCTTCACAGATACGCAGTATTTT
CDR3: CASSFTDTQYF
J: TRBJ2-3
V: TRBV9
D: .
size: once

DNA: TGTGCCAGCAGCTTAGCCTGGCCTAGGAACACAGATACGCAGTATTTT
CDR3: CASSLAWPRNTDTQYF
J: TRBJ2-3
V: TRBV7-9
D: .
size: .

DNA: TGCAGCGTTGGCCAGAACACCGGGGAGCTGTTTTTT
CDR3: CSVGQNTGELFF
J: TRBJ2-2
V: TRBV29-1
D: .
size: few

DNA: TGTGCCAGCCGAGCTTCGACAGGAGGGCGAGAGACCCAGTACTTC
CDR3: CASRASTGGRETQYF
J: TRBJ2-5
V: TRBV25-1
D: .
size: .

DNA: TGTGCCAGCAGCTTATGGGGCGTTGAAAGAGCTAACTATGGCTACACCTTC
CDR3: CASSLWGVERANYGYTF
J: TRBJ1-2
V: TRBV5-5
D: .
size: few

DNA: TGTGCCAGCAGTTTCTTCGCCTCGGAGACCCAGTACTTC
CDR3: CASSFFASETQYF
J: TRBJ2-5
V: TRBV27
D: .
size: .

DNA: TGTGCCAGCAAAACAGGGACCCCGAACACCGGGGAGCTGTTTTTT
CDR3: CASKTGTPNTGELFF
J: TRBJ2-2
V: TRBV25-1
D: .
size: .

DNA: TGTGCCAGCAGCCCCGGACAGGTCACTGAAGCTTTCTTT
CDR3: CASSPGQVTEAFF
J: TRBJ1-1
V: TRBV5-4
D: TRBD1
size: few

DNA: TGCGCCAGCAGCCAAGATCACATGGGCCCGCCTCATGAAAAACTGTTTTTT
CDR3: CASSQDHMGPPHEKLFF
J: TRBJ1-4
V: TRBV4-1
D: .
size: few

DNA: TGTGCCAGCAGTCTGACGCTACCGTATAATTCACCCCTCCACTTT
CDR3: CASSLTLPYNSPLHF
J: TRBJ1-6
V: TRBV28
D: .
size: .

DNA: TGTGCCAGTAGTATATGGATCGGTAGTGGTAATTCACCCCTCCACTTT
CDR3: CASSIWIGSGNSPLHF
J: TRBJ1-6
V: TRBV19
D: .
size: .

DNA: TGCGCCAGCAGCTCTGGACAGGGGAATTCACCCCTCCACTTT
CDR3: CASSSGQGNSPLHF
J: TRBJ1-6
V: TRBV4-1
D: TRBD1
size: few

DNA: TGCGCCAGCAGCCTTAGCGGGGGGGTGGCAGATACGCAGTATTTT
CDR3: CASSLSGGVADTQYF
J: TRBJ2-3
V: TRBV4-3
D: TRBD2
size: few

DNA: TGTGCCAGCAGTTTATCCCCCGCCCGCAATGAGCAGTTCTTC
CDR3: CASSLSPARNEQFF
J: TRBJ2-1
V: TRBV27
D: .
size: once

DNA: TGTGCCACCAGCAGTCGGGACCACGGTAGCAATCAGCCCCAGCATTTT
CDR3: CATSSRDHGSNQPQHF
J: TRBJ1-5
V: TRBV15
D: .
size: .

DNA: TGCGCCAGCAGCCATTCGCAGGGTCCGGGCTCCTACAATGAGCAGTTCTTC
CDR3: CASSHSQGPGSYNEQFF
J: TRBJ2-1
V: TRBV4-1
D: .
size: .

DNA: TGTGCCACCAGCAGCCATATCGACAGACCCTCTGGGGCCAACGTCCTGACTTTC
CDR3: CATSSHIDRPSGANVLTF
J: TRBJ2-6
V: TRBV15
D: .
size: .

DNA: TGTGCCAGTAGTATCGCAGGCACTGAAGCTTTCTTT
CDR3: CASSIAGTEAFF
J: TRBJ1-1
V: TRBV19
D: .
size: .

DNA: TGTGCCAGCAGCTTCGGGACAGGGACCAGCACAGATACGCAGTATTTT
CDR3: CASSFGTGTSTDTQYF
J: TRBJ2-3
V: TRBV5-6
D: TRBD1
size: .

DNA: TGTGCCTGGAGCAAAAGGGGGGCACCTCAGGAGCAGTTCTTC
CDR3: CAWSKRGAPQEQFF
J: TRBJ2-1
V: TRBV30
D: .
size: few

DNA: TGTGCCAGCTCCCCGGGCGACAGCCATATCACAGATACGCAGTATTTT
CDR3: CASSPGDSHITDTQYF
J: TRBJ2-3
V: TRBV9
D: .
size: .

DNA: TGTGCCAGCAGTTTGACAGGGTACAGCGAAAAACTGTTTTTT
CDR3: CASSLTGYSEKLFF
J: TRBJ1-4
V: TRBV6-5
D: TRBD1
size: .

DNA: TGCAGCGTTGAGGCAGGTGAGGACGAGCAGTACTTC
CDR3: CSVEAGEDEQYF
J: TRBJ2-7
V: TRBV29-1
D: .
size: .

DNA: TGCGCCAGCAGTCAACAGGACGGACTACGAGGAAACACCGGGGAGCTGTTTTTT
CDR3: CASSQQDGLRGNTGELFF
J: TRBJ2-2
V: TRBV23-1
D: .
size: .

DNA: TGTGCCAGCAGTGAACGTCGCCCGATTGGGGAGCAGTACTTC
CDR3: CASSERRPIGEQYF
J: TRBJ2-7
V: TRBV2
D: .
size: .

DNA: TGTGCCAGCAGCTTAGGGACAGGGGGGTTTATGACTGAAGCTTTCTTT
CDR3: CASSLGTGGFMTEAFF
J: TRBJ1-1
V: TRBV7-8
D: TRBD1
size: .

DNA: TGTGCCAGCAGTGAAAAGCACTGGAGTGGGTCACCCCTCCACTTT
CDR3: CASSEKHWSGSPLHF
J: TRBJ1-6
V: TRBV25-1
D: .
size: .

DNA: TGCGCCAGCAGCGCGGCCGGGGACACTGAAGCTTTCTTT
CDR3: CASSAAGDTEAFF
J: TRBJ1-1
V: TRBV5-1
D: .
size: .

DNA: TGTGCCAGCAGCTTAGCCCAAGAGGGGTACGAGCAGTACTTC
CDR3: CASSLAQEGYEQYF
J: TRBJ2-7
V: TRBV7-8
D: .
size: .

DNA: TGTGCCAGCAGCCCCCCGGACAGGGGGCACGATACGCAGTATTTT
CDR3: CASSPPDRGHDTQYF
J: TRBJ2-3
V: TRBV7-9
D: TRBD1
size: .

DNA: TGTGCCAGCAGCTTATTGCCAGGGCAAGAGACCCAGTACTTC
CDR3: CASSLLPGQETQYF
J: TRBJ2-5
V: TRBV13
D: .
size: .